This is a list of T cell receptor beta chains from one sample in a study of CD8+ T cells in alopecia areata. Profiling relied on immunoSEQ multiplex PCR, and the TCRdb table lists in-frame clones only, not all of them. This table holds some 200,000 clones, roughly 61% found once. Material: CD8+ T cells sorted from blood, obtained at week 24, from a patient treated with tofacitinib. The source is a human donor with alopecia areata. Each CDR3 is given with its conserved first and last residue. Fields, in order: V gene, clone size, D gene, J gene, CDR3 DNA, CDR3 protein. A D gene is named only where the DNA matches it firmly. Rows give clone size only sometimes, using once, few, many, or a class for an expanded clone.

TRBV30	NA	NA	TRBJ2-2	TGTGCCTGGGTCACTTTCACCGGGGAGCTGTTTTTT	CAWVTFTGELFF
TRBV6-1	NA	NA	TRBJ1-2	TGTGCCAGCAGTGAATCGGCGACAGACTATGGCTACACCTTC	CASSESATDYGYTF
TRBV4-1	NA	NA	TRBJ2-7	TGCGCCAGCAGCCAAGATCGACTCTACGAGCAGTACTTC	CASSQDRLYEQYF
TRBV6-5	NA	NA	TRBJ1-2	TGTGCCAGCAGTTACGGGGCAGGCCGTGGCTACACCTTC	CASSYGAGRGYTF
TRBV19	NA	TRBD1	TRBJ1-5	TGTGCCAGTATGTGGGGGACAGGAGCTAGCCAGCCCCAGCATTTT	CASMWGTGASQPQHF
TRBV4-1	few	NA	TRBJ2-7	TGCGCCAGCAGCCAAGAAAGGGCCAGCAACTACGAGCAGTACTTC	CASSQERASNYEQYF
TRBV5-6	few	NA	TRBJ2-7	TGTGCCAGCAGCTTGGGCGGGTATCTACGGGACACCTACGAGCAGTACTTC	CASSLGGYLRDTYEQYF
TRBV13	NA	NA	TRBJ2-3	TGTGCCAGCAGCTTAAATGGAGGTAGAGATACGCAGTATTTT	CASSLNGGRDTQYF
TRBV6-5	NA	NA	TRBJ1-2	TGTGCCAGCAGTTACGAGGGCAATGGCTACACCTTC	CASSYEGNGYTF
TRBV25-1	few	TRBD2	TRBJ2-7	TGTGCCAGCAGCGGGGGGAGGTTTTGGTTTTTC	CASSGGRFWFF
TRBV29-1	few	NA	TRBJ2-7	TGCAGCGTTGAAGTGGGGGGCGGCTACGAGCAGTACTTC	CSVEVGGGYEQYF
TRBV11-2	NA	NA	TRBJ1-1	TGTGCCAGCAGCTCTCCCCAGACTGAAGCTTTCTTT	CASSSPQTEAFF
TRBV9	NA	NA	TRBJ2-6	TGTGCCAGCAAGGATCGGATGGAGGCGACTGGGGCCAACGTCCTGACTTTC	CASKDRMEATGANVLTF
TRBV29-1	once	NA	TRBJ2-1	TGCAGCGTTAGACTCGGTCCCACCTACAATGAGCAGTTCTTC	CSVRLGPTYNEQFF
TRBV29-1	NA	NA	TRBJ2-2	TGCAGCGTTGCTGGAAGCGGGGAGCTGTTTTTT	CSVAGSGELFF
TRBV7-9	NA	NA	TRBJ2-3	TGTGCCAGCAGCTTACCGAGCCCTAGCACAGATACGCAGTATTTT	CASSLPSPSTDTQYF
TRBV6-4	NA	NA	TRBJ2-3	TGTGCCAGCAGTCTGGGTTCTCCCCTTGCAGATACGCAGTATTTT	CASSLGSPLADTQYF
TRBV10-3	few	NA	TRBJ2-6	TGTGCCATCAGTAAAACGGTATCTGGGGCCAACGTCCTGACTTTC	CAISKTVSGANVLTF
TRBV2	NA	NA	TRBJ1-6	TGTGCCAGCAGTGAATCGGGGGTCAATTCACCCCTCCACTTT	CASSESGVNSPLHF
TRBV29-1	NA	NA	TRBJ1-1	TGCAGCGTAGTCGGGAGTGAAGCTTTCTTT	CSVVGSEAFF
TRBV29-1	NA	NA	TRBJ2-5	TGCAGCGTTGAGTTAGGGGTTGTGGGGGAGACCCAGTACTTC	CSVELGVVGETQYF
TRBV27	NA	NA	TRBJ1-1	TGTGCCAGCAGTTTATTGGGTCTGAACACTGAAGCTTTCTTT	CASSLLGLNTEAFF
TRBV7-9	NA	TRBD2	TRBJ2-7	TGTGCCAGCAGCTCCCCTAGCGGGGAACGCTACGAGCAGTACTTC	CASSSPSGERYEQYF
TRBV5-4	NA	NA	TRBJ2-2	TGTGCCAGCAGCGCGGCACTACAGAACACCGGGGAGCTGTTTTTT	CASSAALQNTGELFF
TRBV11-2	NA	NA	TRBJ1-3	TGTGCCAGCAGCCATACAGGGACTGGAAACACCATATATTTT	CASSHTGTGNTIYF
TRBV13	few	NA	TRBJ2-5	TGTGCCAGCAGCATGCCCCAGGGTAGAGAGACCCAGTACTTC	CASSMPQGRETQYF
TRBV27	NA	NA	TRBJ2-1	TGTGCCAGCAGTCGACATAGCCCAGGTCTCAATGAGCAGTTCTTC	CASSRHSPGLNEQFF
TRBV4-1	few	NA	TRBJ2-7	TGCGCCAGCAGCCAACCCGAGGGCTCTAGCTCCTACGAGCAGTACTTC	CASSQPEGSSSYEQYF
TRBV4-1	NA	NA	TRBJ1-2	TGCGCCAGCAGCCAAGATGGCCTATGGACCTATGGCTACACCTTC	CASSQDGLWTYGYTF
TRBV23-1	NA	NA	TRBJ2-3	TGCGCCAGCAGATGCAGGGGGGGCACAGATACGCAGTATTTT	CASRCRGGTDTQYF
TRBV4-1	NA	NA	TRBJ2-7	TGCGCCAGCAGCCACCCGAAGTCACAGCGATCGGCCTACGAGCAGTACTTC	CASSHPKSQRSAYEQYF
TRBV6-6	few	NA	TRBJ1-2	TGTGCCAGCACCTTGCTCAGGTCACTATATGGCTACACCTTC	CASTLLRSLYGYTF
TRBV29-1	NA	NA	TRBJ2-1	TGCAGCGTTGACGGGGAAACCAAGGCCAATGAGCAGTTCTTC	CSVDGETKANEQFF
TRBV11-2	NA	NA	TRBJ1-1	TGTGCCAGCAATGGGGAGGGACATCTGAACACTGAAGCTTTCTTT	CASNGEGHLNTEAFF
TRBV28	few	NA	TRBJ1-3	TGTGCCAGCAGTCCCGGTACGGGCGGAAACACCATATATTTT	CASSPGTGGNTIYF
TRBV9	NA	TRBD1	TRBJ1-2	TGTGCCAGCAGCACCCGGACAGGGGACTATGGCTACACCTTC	CASSTRTGDYGYTF
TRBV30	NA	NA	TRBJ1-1	TGTGCCTGGAGTGTAGGGTACGGGGAGAACACTGAAGCTTTCTTT	CAWSVGYGENTEAFF
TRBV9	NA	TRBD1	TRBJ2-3	TGTGCCAGCAGCGTAGTCCAGGGGGCAGGAGATACGCAGTATTTT	CASSVVQGAGDTQYF